This T cell receptor beta chain was retrieved from a study of T cell responses to AZD1222 COVID-19 vaccine listed by TCRdb under 2021. Looking at the study overall: TCR sequencing was performed for about 250 trial participants, of whom around 200 were given two doses of AZD1222 and around 26 were given two doses of MenACWY control vaccine. Trial participants were enrolled by age into 18-55, 56-69 and 70-plus year subgroups, with roughly 150, 30 and 60 TCR-sequenced participants respectively. Findings and caveats that apply to the study as a whole: Most participants were white British and females outnumbered males, and the authors suggested that clonal diversity may have been underestimated. After two AZD1222 doses, both the breadth and the depth of spike-specific TCRs were significantly higher than at day 0 and than in MenACWY recipients. Because no day 14 peak-response samples were available, the repertoires could be characterized only after the peak T cell response. Nearly half of unique spike-specific TCRs reportedly recognized epitopes outside regions mutated in the B.1.351 and B.1.1.7 variants. Conclusions about previously exposed vaccinees are limited because only six or seven AZD1222 recipients were SARS-CoV-2 seropositive at baseline. The 56-69-year group was small, and its depth increase did not reach significance, likely because of low power. CD4 TCRs associated with the vaccine covered the entire spike protein, and the dominant responses were in regions 160-218 and 743-854.

The CDR3 regions of human TCRbeta chains were analyzed by immunosequencing. The paper's processing steps were these. Repertoire TCRs were checked for matches against a reference library of SARS-CoV-2-specific TCRs that had been generated using the MIRA antigen-specificity platform. Breadth was defined as the fraction of unique TCRs that were SARS-CoV-2-associated. Depth was defined as the fraction of total T cells that were SARS-CoV-2-associated. Using the MIRA data, each spike-specific TCR was mapped to the spike region that the TCR reacts to and placed in a CD4 or CD8 class. Log10-transformed breadth and depth values were compared by one-way ANOVA with Sidak's multiple comparisons tests. The clones in this table, taken by TCRdb from immuneACCESS, are in-frame only. Not every clone is retained; where verified, under half of the shortfall comes from an unresolved V gene, and the cause of the rest is unknown. From that table come the V and J calls and clone size; the DNA was used to work out D and trimming. The sample table holds about 56,000 clones, of which 80% were seen once. Less than 5% of the sample goes to the ten largest clones.

What the time point label conveys for this sample: about 28 days (+/-7) after the second vaccine dose. Because spike-specific TCR depth and breadth did not differ between the two schedules, AZD1222 recipients who got a second dose at roughly 4 weeks were pooled with those who got a second dose at roughly 12 weeks. Vaccinee samples came from UK trials COV001 and COV002, including a single-blind randomized controlled phase 2/3 trial of AZD1222 (ChAdOx1 nCoV-19) in healthy adults. Trial participant PBMC samples were collected at day 0 and day 28 after the second dose for TCRbeta chain sequencing. A remark on this clone: There is no known antigen for this receptor. Base quality data are lacking; no much larger clone is found one base away.

Per the germline V gene (reference sequence), LNHDA is the CDR1 and SQIVND is the CDR2. The CDR3 runs 12 residues from the cysteine to the phenylalanine. Here the CDR3 DNA is all that survives: 36 bases in frame from base 1. The junction carries 9 bases between V and J, which are trimmed by 7 bases and 3 bases respectively. This TCR was sampled from an adult who received the AZD1222 COVID-19 vaccine. The sequenced sample was peripheral blood, obtained 28 days after the second AZD1222 dose. The V and J genes are TRBV19 and TRBJ1-2; the D gene assignment is ambiguous. The nucleotide sequence reads as follows: TGTGCCAGTATCGGGGTCGACTATGGCTACACCTTC. Its protein product is CASIGVDYGYTF.